This T cell receptor beta chain was recorded in a study of blood T cell repertoires in COVID-19. Study-wide context: Nucleic acid was either cDNA or gDNA, and it came from T cells, B-cell-depleted T cells, or PBMCs.

As originally analysed: From reference gene primer amplification, estimates of nucleated cell counts were derived. Profiling relied on immunoSEQ multiplex PCR, and the TCRdb table lists in-frame clones only, not all of them. D and trimming come from the DNA, and the V and J calls and clone size come from that table. The sample contains a few hundred thousand clones, 85% to 90% of which appear only once. Cohort allocation depended upon clinical history that participants reported. Germline V gene lookup returns CDR1 SQVTM and CDR2 ANQGSEA. V lost 6 bases, J lost 3 bases, and 7 bases stayed unmatched. CDR3 length equals 14 residues.

The rearrangement uses TRBV29-1 and TRBJ2-7; 11 bases map to TRBD1. The clonotype originates from a woman aged 55 to 70 in a cohort exposed to, infected with or recovered from COVID-19 (not recorded which). Sequencing used PBMCs or T cells enriched from blood (not recorded which). In nucleotides, the CDR3 is TGCAGCGTAACCGGGGGGACAGGGGGCTACGAGCAGTACTTC. It codes for CSVTGGTGGYEQYF.